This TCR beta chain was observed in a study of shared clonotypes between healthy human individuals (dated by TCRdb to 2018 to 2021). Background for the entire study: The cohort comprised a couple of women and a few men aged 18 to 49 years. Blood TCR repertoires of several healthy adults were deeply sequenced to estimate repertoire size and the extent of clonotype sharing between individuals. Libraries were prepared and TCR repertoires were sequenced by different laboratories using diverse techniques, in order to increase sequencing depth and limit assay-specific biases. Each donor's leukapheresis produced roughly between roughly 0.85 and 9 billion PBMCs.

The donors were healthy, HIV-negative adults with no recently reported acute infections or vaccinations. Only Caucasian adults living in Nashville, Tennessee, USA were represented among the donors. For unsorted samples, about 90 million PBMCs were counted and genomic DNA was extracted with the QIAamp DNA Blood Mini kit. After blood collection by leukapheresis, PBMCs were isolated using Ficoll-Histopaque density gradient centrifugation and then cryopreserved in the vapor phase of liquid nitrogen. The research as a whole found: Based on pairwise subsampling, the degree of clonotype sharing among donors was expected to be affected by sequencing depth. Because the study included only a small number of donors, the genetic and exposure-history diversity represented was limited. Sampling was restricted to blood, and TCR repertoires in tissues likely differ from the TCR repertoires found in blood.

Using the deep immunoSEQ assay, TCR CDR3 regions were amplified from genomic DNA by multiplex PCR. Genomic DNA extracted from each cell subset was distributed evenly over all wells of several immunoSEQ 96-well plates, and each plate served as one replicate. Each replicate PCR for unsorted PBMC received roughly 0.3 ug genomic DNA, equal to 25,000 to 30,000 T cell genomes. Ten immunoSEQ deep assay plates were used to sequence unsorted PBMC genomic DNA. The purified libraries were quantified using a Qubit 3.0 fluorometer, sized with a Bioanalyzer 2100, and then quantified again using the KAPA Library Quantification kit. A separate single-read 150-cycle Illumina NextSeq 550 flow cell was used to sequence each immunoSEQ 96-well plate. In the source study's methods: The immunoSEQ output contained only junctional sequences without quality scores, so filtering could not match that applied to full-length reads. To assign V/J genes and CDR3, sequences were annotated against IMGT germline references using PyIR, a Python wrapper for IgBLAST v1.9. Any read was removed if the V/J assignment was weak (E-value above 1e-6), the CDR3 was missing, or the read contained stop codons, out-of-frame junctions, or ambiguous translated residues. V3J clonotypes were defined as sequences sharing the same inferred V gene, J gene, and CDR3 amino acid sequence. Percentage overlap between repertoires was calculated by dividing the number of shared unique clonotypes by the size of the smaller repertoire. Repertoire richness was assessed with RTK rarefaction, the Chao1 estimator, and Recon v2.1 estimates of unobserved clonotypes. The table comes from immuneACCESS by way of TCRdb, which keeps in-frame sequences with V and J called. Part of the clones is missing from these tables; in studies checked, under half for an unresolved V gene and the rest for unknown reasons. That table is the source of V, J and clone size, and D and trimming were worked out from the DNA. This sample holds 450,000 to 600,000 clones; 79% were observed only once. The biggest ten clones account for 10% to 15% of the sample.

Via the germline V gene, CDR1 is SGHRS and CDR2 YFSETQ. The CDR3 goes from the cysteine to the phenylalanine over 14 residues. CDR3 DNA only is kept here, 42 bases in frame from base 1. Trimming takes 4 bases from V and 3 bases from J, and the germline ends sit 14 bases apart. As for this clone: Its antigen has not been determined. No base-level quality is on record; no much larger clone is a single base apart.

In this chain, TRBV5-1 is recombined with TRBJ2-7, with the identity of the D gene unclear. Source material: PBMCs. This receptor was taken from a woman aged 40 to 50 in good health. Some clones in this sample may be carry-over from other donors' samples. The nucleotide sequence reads TGCGCCAGCAGCCCAGAACCAGCGAGCTACGAGCAGTACTTC. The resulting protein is CASSPEPASYEQYF.